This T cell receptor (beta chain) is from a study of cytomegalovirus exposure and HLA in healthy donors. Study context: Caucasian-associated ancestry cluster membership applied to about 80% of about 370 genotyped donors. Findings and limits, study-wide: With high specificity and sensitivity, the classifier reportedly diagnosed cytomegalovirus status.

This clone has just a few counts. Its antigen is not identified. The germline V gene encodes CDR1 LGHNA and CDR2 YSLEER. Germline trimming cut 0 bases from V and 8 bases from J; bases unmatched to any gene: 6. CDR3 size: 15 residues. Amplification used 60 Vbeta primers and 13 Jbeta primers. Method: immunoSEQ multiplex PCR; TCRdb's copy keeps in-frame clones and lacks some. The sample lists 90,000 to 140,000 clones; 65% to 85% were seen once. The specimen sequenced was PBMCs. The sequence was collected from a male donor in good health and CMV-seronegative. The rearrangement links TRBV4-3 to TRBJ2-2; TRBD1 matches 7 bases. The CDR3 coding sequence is TGCGCCAGCAGCCAAGATGAGGGGGCGCCTGGGGAGCTGTTTTTT. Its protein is CASSQDEGAPGELFF.